This paragraph covers one TCR beta chain sequence. Sequencing used immunoSEQ multiplex PCR; TCRdb keeps in-frame clones, though not all of them. The sample lists fewer than 150,000 clones; approximately 90% were seen once. The data stem from a study of T cell responses to AZD1222 COVID-19 vaccine. This CDR3 comprises 15 residues. V shed 4 bases and J shed 2 bases, with 10 bases lying between them. Germline assignment: CDR1 SGHRS and CDR2 YFSETQ. The starting material was peripheral blood, obtained on day 0 of AZD1222 vaccination. V is TRBV5-1 and J is TRBJ2-6; the D gene is possibly TRBD2 (6 bases). The TCR sequence derives from an adult in good health. This CDR3 is CASSIGTPGANVLTF. CDR3 bases: TGCGCCAGCAGCATCGGGACTCCTGGGGCCAACGTCCTGACTTTC.